This passage covers 17 T cell receptor beta chains from one sample sequenced in a study of OX40 agonist ivuxolimab in advanced cancers. Here immunoSEQ multiplex PCR was the method, and the copy in TCRdb shows in-frame clones only, minus some. The sample lists 50,000 or so clones; 70% to 90% were seen once. The sequences come from CD4+ or CD8+ T cells sorted from blood, collected in a trial of the OX40 agonist ivuxolimab. Receptors were obtained from an adult with an advanced solid tumor such as melanoma, head and neck, liver or kidney cancer.

The chain uses TRBV5-1 and TRBJ2-3; D uncertain. CDR1 is SGHRS, CDR2 YFSETQ, per germline. The CDR3 runs to 15 residues. The V and J ends lost 0 bases and 2 bases respectively, with 10 bases between them. The CDR3 DNA is TGCGCCAGCAGCTTGGCCAAATTGATCACAGATACGCAGTATTTT. This sequence encodes CASSLAKLITDTQYF. Combining the CDR3 with reference TRBV5-1 and TRBJ2-3 gives the whole variable domain KAGVTQTPRYLIKTRGQQVTLSCSPISGHRSVSWYQQTPGQGLQFLFEYFSETQRNKGNFPGRFSGRQFSNSRSEMNVSTLELGDSALYLCASSLAKLITDTQYFGPGTRLTVL.

This sequence joins TRBV5-4 and TRBJ1-1, with TRBD1 as a possible D gene (6 bases). Germline values: CDR1 SGHNT, CDR2 YYREEE (reference sequence). This CDR3 contains 14 residues. Trimming took 2 bases from V and 1 from J, leaving 9 bases between them. The CDR3 sequence: CASSFQGKNTEAFF. CDR3 bases: TGTGCCAGCAGCTTCCAGGGGAAGAACACTGAAGCTTTCTTT.

The chain couples TRBV5-6 to TRBJ1-5; D gene uncertain. CDR1 is SGHDT and CDR2 is YYEEEE in the germline V gene. The CDR3 is 13 residues long. Trimming pared 1 base from V and 1 base from J, leaving 3 bases between. DNA for the CDR3: TGTGCCAGCAGCTTGTCCAGCAATCAGCCCCAGCATTTT. Its protein is CASSLSSNQPQHF.

This rearrangement joins TRBV19 to TRBJ2-5; TRBD2 matches at 8 bases. Germline values: CDR1 LNHDA, CDR2 SQIVND (reference sequence). The ends lost 10 bases at V and 3 bases at J; junction bases unmatched: 13. This CDR3 region has 15 residues. The CDR3 bases are TGTGCCACCTGCATAACCGGGACTAGTGAAGAGACCCAGTACTTC. It encodes CATCITGTSEETQYF.

The chain employs TRBV6-6 and TRBJ1-2; D not certain. CDR3 length: 13 amino acids. V shed 6 bases and J shed 4 bases, with 12 bases lying between them. Germline lookup yields CDR1 MNHNY and CDR2 SVGAGI (reference sequence). Written as DNA, the CDR3 is TGTGCCAGCAGCCTCACGGAGCTCTATGGCTACACCTTC. Protein sequence: CASSLTELYGYTF.

The J gene is TRBJ2-5, the V gene TRBV11-2; D is uncertain. The V end lost 5 bases, the J end lost 7 bases, and 8 bases lay between the germline ends. The CDR3 is made up of 11 amino acids. The V gene's germline CDR1 is SGHAT and CDR2 FQNNGV. CDR3 DNA sequence: TGTGCCAGCAGCGCCGACGGGACCCAGTACTTC. Protein: CASSADGTQYF.

Regarding this clone: This same CDR3 is encoded by further DNA sequences in the sample. V gene TRBV11-2 combines with J gene TRBJ2-5; the D is unclear. V was clipped by 5 bases and J by 4 bases, with 8 bases between them. CDR1 is SGHAT, CDR2 FQNNGV, per germline. This CDR3 region has 12 residues. CDR3 nucleotides: TGTGCCAGCAGCCCCCCCGGAGAGACCCAGTACTTC. This sequence encodes CASSPPGETQYF.

This clone was observed once. The gene calls are TRBV18 and TRBJ2-7, with 7 bases aligning to TRBD2. The trim removed 4 bases at V and 2 bases at J, leaving 8 bases unmatched. Per germline, CDR1 KGHSH and CDR2 LQKENI. The CDR3 runs to 15 residues. The DNA of the CDR3 is TGTGCCAGCTCACTGGGGGGGTATGGCACCTACGAGCAGTACTTC. Residues: CASSLGGYGTYEQYF.

In its sample, this clone was seen once. This sequence joins TRBV11-2 and TRBJ2-6; D is uncertain. The CDR3 has 20 residues. The germline V and J ends were trimmed by 0 bases and 0 bases, with 18 bases remaining between them. From germline, CDR1 is SGHAT and CDR2 FQNNGV. CDR3 loop: CASSLDYKPRLNSGANVLTF. CDR3 nucleotide sequence: TGTGCCAGCAGCTTAGACTATAAGCCGCGGCTGAACTCTGGGGCCAACGTCCTGACTTTC.

The V and J genes are TRBV5-1 and TRBJ2-1; 10 bases line up with TRBD2. The junction had 4 bases not matched to a gene; V was cut back by 1 base and J by 6 bases. This CDR3 has 15 amino acids. Germline values: CDR1 SGHRS, CDR2 YFSETQ. The CDR3 DNA reads TGCGCCAGCAGCTTGAGGCTAGCGGGGGCCAATGAGCAGTTCTTC. It yields the protein CASSLRLAGANEQFF.

The CDR3 DNA reads as TGCAGCCTCTGGGAGGGCTCCTACAATGAGCAGTTCTTC. Its translation: CSLWEGSYNEQFF. V usage is TRBV29-1 and J usage is TRBJ2-1; 7 nucleotides line up with TRBD2. Germline CDR1 is SQVTM and CDR2 is ANQGSEA. V lost 8 bases to trimming and J lost 0 bases; unmatched junction nucleotides: 4. CDR3 size: 13 residues.

V is TRBV7-9 and J is TRBJ2-2; D assignment may be TRBD1 or TRBD2 (5 bases each). The CDR3 extends over 15 amino acids. Per the germline V gene, CDR1 is SEHNR and CDR2 is FQNEAQ (reference sequence). Trimming took off 5 bases at V and 6 bases at J, with 16 bases between the two ends. DNA of the CDR3: TGTGCCAGCAGCCATAGGGACGGATTGGCCGGGGAGCTGTTTTTT. It translates to CASSHRDGLAGELFF.

V and J are TRBV6-5 and TRBJ2-5; D is possibly TRBD2 (7 bases). CDR1 and CDR2 from the germline V gene are MNHEY and SVGAGI. Trimming took off 7 bases at V and 2 bases at J, with 14 bases between the two ends. This CDR3 is 14 amino acids long. Here the CDR3 DNA reads TGTGCCAGCACCTCGGGAGGACAGCAAGAGACCCAGTACTTC. Protein product: CASTSGGQQETQYF.

The rearrangement links TRBV9 to TRBJ1-2; 7 nucleotides align to TRBD1. Unmatched junction bases numbered 11, after V lost 4 bases and J lost 5 bases. This CDR3 is built from 15 residues. Germline CDR1 SGDLS, CDR2 YYNGEE. CDR3 region: CASSPQGWGPYGYTF. CDR3 nucleotides: TGTGCCAGCAGCCCACAGGGGTGGGGACCGTATGGCTACACCTTC.

The chain joins TRBV5-6 to TRBJ1-5; D not certain. V lost 1 base, J lost 7 bases, and 9 bases lay in between. Per germline, CDR1 SGHDT and CDR2 YYEEEE. CDR3 length: 13 amino acids. The CDR3 DNA sequence: TGTGCCAGCAGCTTGCGCGCATCCCAGCCCCAGCATTTT. Translating it yields CASSLRASQPQHF.

The rearrangement links TRBV5-1 to TRBJ2-7; no reliable D call. The V end lost 2 bases, the J end lost 5 bases, and 14 bases lay between the germline ends. Germline-derived CDR1 and CDR2 are SGHRS and YFSETQ. The CDR3 loop spans 14 amino acids. CDR3 sequence (DNA): TGCGCCAGCAGCTTAGAAGGGCCCTACGACGAGCAGTACTTC. This gives the protein CASSLEGPYDEQYF.

The CDR3 coding sequence is TGCGCCAGCAGCTGGGACCGGGACAAGAACACTGAAGCTTTCTTT. It yields the protein CASSWDRDKNTEAFF. V and J are TRBV5-1 and TRBJ1-1, with D possibly TRBD1 on 6 matching bases. Trimming took off 3 bases at V and 1 base at J, with 13 bases between the two ends. CDR1 and CDR2 from the germline V gene are SGHRS and YFSETQ. CDR3 length: 15 residues.